This passage covers 27 T cell receptor beta chains from one sample sequenced in a study of OX40 agonist ivuxolimab in advanced cancers. Sequencing used immunoSEQ multiplex PCR; TCRdb keeps in-frame clones, though not all of them. The data hold about 82,000 clones, with 90% to 95% observed a single time. Material: CD4+ or CD8+ T cells sorted from blood, obtained in a trial of the OX40 agonist ivuxolimab. The receptors were sampled from an adult with an advanced solid tumor such as melanoma, head and neck, liver or kidney cancer.

V and J are TRBV28 and TRBJ1-1, with a possible D match to TRBD1 (6 bases). The CDR3 totals 17 residues. Germline CDR1 is MDHEN and CDR2 is SYDVKM. V dropped 6 bases and J dropped 0 bases, with 20 bases sitting between them. CDR3 nucleotides: TGTGCCAGCAGCAAAGAGGGGGGGTTGAGCATGAACACTGAAGCTTTCTTT. Translation: CASSKEGGLSMNTEAFF.

Here the CDR3 DNA reads TGTGCCAGCAGCCCGGGAGCACTAGCGGGAGCTGTCCTCACAGATACGCAGTATTTT. As protein: CASSPGALAGAVLTDTQYF. The rearrangement uses TRBV7-9 and TRBJ2-3; 11 nucleotides line up with TRBD2. Per germline, CDR1 SEHNR and CDR2 FQNEAQ (reference sequence). CDR3 length: 19 amino acids. V was clipped by 5 bases and J by 2 bases; unmatched bases: 15.

The rearrangement links TRBV5-4 to TRBJ2-2; perhaps TRBD1 as D (6 bases). Trimming left V 0 bases short and J 7 bases short, with 10 bases between. Germline V CDR1 and CDR2: SGHNT, YYREEE (reference sequence). This CDR3 spans 14 amino acids. This CDR3 reads CASSLALQGGELFF. The CDR3 DNA sequence: TGTGCCAGCAGCTTGGCCCTACAGGGCGGGGAGCTGTTTTTT.

The V and J genes are TRBV5-1 and TRBJ1-1, with a possible D match to TRBD1 (5 bases). CDR1 and CDR2 from the germline V gene are SGHRS and YFSETQ. The CDR3 has 13 amino acids. The V end was cut by 0 bases, the J end by 11 bases, with 14 bases between. The CDR3, as DNA: TGCGCCAGCAGCTTGGACGACAGTGCTCGGGCTTTCTTT. Amino acids: CASSLDDSARAFF.

The chain couples TRBV5-1 to TRBJ2-2; TRBD1 aligns across 9 bases. The CDR3 loop spans 15 amino acids. V shed 3 bases and J 5 bases; nucleotides not matched to a gene: 5. The germline gives CDR1 SGHRS, CDR2 YFSETQ. In DNA, the CDR3 is TGCGCCAGCAGCTGGGGACAGGGAGGAACCGGGGAGCTGTTTTTT. This encodes CASSWGQGGTGELFF. Full variable domain (outside the CDR3, taken from reference TRBV5-1 and TRBJ2-2): KAGVTQTPRYLIKTRGQQVTLSCSPISGHRSVSWYQQTPGQGLQFLFEYFSETQRNKGNFPGRFSGRQFSNSRSEMNVSTLELGDSALYLCASSWGQGGTGELFFGEGSRLTVL.

This clone was seen a handful of times. The V gene is TRBV7-2, the J gene TRBJ2-3; D uncertain. The V gene's germline CDR1 is SGHTA and CDR2 FQGNSA. The CDR3 runs to 13 residues. Trimming cost V 3 bases and J 5 bases, with 9 bases left between them. CDR3 loop: CASSLSGLDTQYF. CDR3 nucleotide sequence: TGTGCCAGCAGCTTGTCGGGTTTAGATACGCAGTATTTT.

This chain connects TRBV6-1 to TRBJ1-5, with D unclear. V lost 6 bases to trimming and J lost 5 bases, with 8 bases between them. Germline lookup yields CDR1 MNHNS and CDR2 SASEGT. The CDR3 totals 12 residues. The CDR3 spells CASSDPHQPQHF. The CDR3 DNA reads TGTGCCAGCAGCGATCCTCATCAGCCCCAGCATTTT.

CDR3 sequence reads: CASSLGAYNTGELFF. CDR3 DNA sequence: TGTGCCAGCAGCTTAGGGGCTTACAACACCGGGGAGCTGTTTTTT. The rearrangement links TRBV7-8 to TRBJ2-2; no reliable D call. CDR1 and CDR2 (germline): SGHVS, FQNEAQ. V gave up 1 base and J gave up 2 bases, with 8 bases separating them. The CDR3 consists of 15 residues. The full variable domain, completed using reference TRBV7-8 and TRBJ2-2, is GAGVSQSPRYKVAKRGQDVALRCDPISGHVSLFWYQQALGQGPEFLTYFQNEAQLDKSGLPSDRFFAERPEGSVSTLKIQRTQQEDSAVYLCASSLGAYNTGELFFGEGSRLTVL.

CDR3 residues: CASSSLGQGYEQYF. DNA for the CDR3: TGCGCCAGCAGCTCTCTGGGACAGGGATACGAGCAGTACTTC. This rearrangement joins TRBV5-1 to TRBJ2-7, with 9 bases matching TRBD1. CDR1 and CDR2 (germline): SGHRS, YFSETQ. V shed 3 bases, J shed 4 bases, and the junction held 5 bases outside the gene matches. The CDR3 is made up of 14 amino acids.

The J gene is TRBJ2-5, the V gene TRBV5-1; D gene uncertain. This CDR3 has 15 residues. V lost 4 bases and J lost 5, with 18 bases in between. Germline CDR1 reads SGHRS; CDR2 reads YFSETQ. The CDR3 DNA reads TGCGCCAGCAGCGGCCGGGTCCAAGAACGGGAGACCCAGTACTTC. This gives the protein CASSGRVQERETQYF.

The chain combines TRBV18 with TRBJ2-1; D is unresolved. V lost 0 bases and J 6 bases, leaving 9 bases between the germline ends. The CDR3 has 14 amino acids. Germline V gene sequence: CDR1 KGHSH, CDR2 LQKENI. DNA for the CDR3: TGTGCCAGCTCACCACCGGGCAGGAGCAATGAGCAGTTCTTC. It translates to CASSPPGRSNEQFF.

V usage is TRBV27 and J usage is TRBJ2-7; 10 nucleotides align to TRBD1. The CDR3 runs 15 residues. Germline V CDR1 and CDR2: MNHEY, SMNVEV (reference sequence). The V segment lost 6 bases and the J segment 0 bases; nucleotides outside the gene matches: 5. CDR3 sequence reads: CASRAWDRGSYEQYF. The CDR3 DNA sequence: TGTGCCAGCAGGGCTTGGGACAGGGGCTCCTACGAGCAGTACTTC.

The chain couples TRBV5-4 to TRBJ2-2; TRBD2 matches at 7 bases. Losses at the gene ends were 5 bases for V and 0 bases for J; bases not matched to a gene: 7. The CDR3 consists of 16 residues. Germline CDR1 reads SGHNT; CDR2 reads YYREEE (reference sequence). CDR3 protein: CASRAGGTSNTGELFF. The CDR3 DNA reads TGTGCCAGCAGGGCCGGGGGGACTTCGAACACCGGGGAGCTGTTTTTT.

The chain uses TRBV5-1 and TRBJ2-5, with 13 nucleotides matching TRBD2. The CDR3 is 16 residues long. V trimming: 0 bases; J trimming: 5 bases; junction bases outside the gene matches: 4. Germline V gives CDR1 SGHRS, CDR2 YFSETQ. The CDR3 reads CASSLAGLAGYETQYF. The CDR3 DNA is TGCGCCAGCAGCTTGGCGGGACTAGCGGGATACGAGACCCAGTACTTC.

Of note for this clone: At one end, the junction sequence differs from germline, possibly due to a read error. The chain is built from TRBV30 and TRBJ1-1; no definite D call. Germline CDR1 reads GTSNPN; CDR2 reads SVGIG (reference sequence). This CDR3 is built from 13 residues. This chain's CDR3 is CAWSVGVKTEAFF. The CDR3 DNA reads TGTGCCTGGAGTGTTGGGGTGAAGACTGAAGCTTTCTTT.

The rearrangement uses TRBV9 and TRBJ1-3; TRBD1 might be the D (5 bases). Germline CDR1 and CDR2: SGDLS and YYNGEE. V was clipped by 5 bases and J by 4 bases, with 13 bases between them. The CDR3 sequence is 14 residues long. The CDR3 coding sequence is TGTGCCAGCAGAATGGGGGTGGGGGGAAACACCATATATTTT. Amino acid sequence: CASRMGVGGNTIYF.

J is TRBJ2-7 and V is TRBV10-3; 9 bases match TRBD1. With V trimmed by 6 bases and J by 4 bases, 7 bases remained unmatched. CDR3 size: 14 residues. Germline loops: CDR1 ENHRY, CDR2 SYGVKD. The CDR3 is CAIREQGAGYEQYF. The CDR3 bases are TGTGCCATCAGGGAACAGGGGGCAGGGTACGAGCAGTACTTC.

The genes are TRBV7-2 and TRBJ2-7; perhaps D is TRBD1 or TRBD2 (5 bases each). V was trimmed by 1 base and J by 3 bases, leaving 10 bases between them. The CDR3 length is 14 residues. Looked up from germline, CDR1 is SGHTA and CDR2 is FQGNSA. The CDR3 sequence: CASSLEYGGYEQYF. The CDR3 nucleotides are TGTGCCAGCAGCTTAGAATATGGGGGCTACGAGCAGTACTTC. Full variable domain (outside the CDR3, taken from reference TRBV7-2 and TRBJ2-7): GAGVSQSPSNKVTEKGKDVELRCDPISGHTALYWYRQSLGQGLEFLIYFQGNSAPDKSGLPSDRFSAERTGGSVSTLTIQRTQQEDSAVYLCASSLEYGGYEQYFGPGTRLTVT.

The chain carries TRBV4-1 and TRBJ2-5, with 13 bases that match TRBD2. V lost 3 bases, J lost 0 bases, and 10 bases stayed unmatched. The CDR3 runs 19 residues. In germline, CDR1 is MGHRA, CDR2 YSYEKL. This chain's CDR3 is CASSQVWTSGGGNQETQYF. The CDR3 DNA is TGCGCCAGCAGCCAGGTCTGGACTAGCGGGGGAGGGAACCAAGAGACCCAGTACTTC.

This sequence joins TRBV4-1 and TRBJ1-3; no firm D call. Germline assignment: CDR1 MGHRA and CDR2 YSYEKL. The CDR3 runs to 17 residues. Trimming removed 5 bases at V and 0 bases at J, with 17 bases between. As DNA, the CDR3 is TGCGCCAGCAGCTCCGCTGGCACCGCCGTCTCTGGAAACACCATATATTTT. It encodes CASSSAGTAVSGNTIYF.

V usage is TRBV5-8 and J usage is TRBJ1-4; D gene uncertain. Trimming shortened V by 1 base and J by 8 bases, and 15 bases separated the two germline ends. CDR1 and CDR2 (germline): SGHTS, YDEGEE. This CDR3 region has 15 residues. CDR3 sequence (DNA): TGTGCCAGCAGCTTGTACGTGGGAGGTCAGGAAAAACTGTTTTTT. Translating gives CASSLYVGGQEKLFF.

The chain employs TRBV7-2 and TRBJ1-3; D is uncertain. CDR1 is SGHTA and CDR2 is FQGNSA in the germline V gene. Trimming took off 5 bases at V and 0 bases at J, with 11 bases between the two ends. The CDR3 consists of 15 residues. In DNA, the CDR3 is TGTGCCAGCAGCCCCCCCCCTAGCTCTGGAAACACCATATATTTT. Translation gives CASSPPPSSGNTIYF.

The CDR3 spells CASSFRDRPSGNTIYF. CDR3 in DNA: TGTGCCAGCAGCTTCCGGGACAGGCCCTCTGGAAACACCATATATTTT. This chain uses TRBV7-8 with TRBJ1-3; 8 bases map to TRBD1. The CDR3 consists of 16 residues. Germline CDR1 SGHVS, CDR2 FQNEAQ. V was pared by 3 bases and J by 0 bases, with 4 bases of the junction left unmatched.

The chain couples TRBV18 to TRBJ1-1, with D tentatively TRBD1 (6 bases). The CDR3 length is 12 residues. CDR1 and CDR2 (germline): KGHSH, LQKENI. V lost 3 bases to trimming and J lost 8 bases, with 10 bases between them. The CDR3 coding sequence is TGTGCCAGCTCACCTGGCGACAGGGAAGCTTTCTTT. As protein: CASSPGDREAFF.

The chain is built from TRBV6-5 and TRBJ2-7, with 8 bases identical to TRBD1. The CDR3 sequence is 13 residues long. CDR1 is MNHEY, CDR2 SVGAGI, per germline. V was pared by 5 bases and J by 7 bases, with 7 bases of the junction left unmatched. DNA of the CDR3: TGTGCCAGCAGTCTACAGGGGGTGGGGGAGCAGTACTTC. Translating it yields CASSLQGVGEQYF.

The chain has TRBV9 and TRBJ2-2; 8 bases agree with TRBD2. CDR1 SGDLS and CDR2 YYNGEE come from the germline V gene. The CDR3 is 15 amino acids. Trimming cost V 2 bases and J 2 bases; bases outside gene matches: 2. Written as DNA, the CDR3 is TGTGCCAGCAGCGTTAGCGGGATCAACACCGGGGAGCTGTTTTTT. Protein: CASSVSGINTGELFF.

This clone was seen a handful of times. The gene calls are TRBV5-6 and TRBJ1-2; 9 bases are a match to TRBD1. The CDR3 covers 14 residues. Germline CDR1 reads SGHDT; CDR2 reads YYEEEE. J was trimmed by 4 bases and V by 2 bases; bases with no gene match: 3. The chain's CDR3 is CASSLPTGGYGYTF. Here the CDR3 DNA reads TGTGCCAGCAGCTTACCGACAGGGGGCTATGGCTACACCTTC.